One sample yielded the 6 T cell receptor beta chains listed below, sequenced in a study of spatial heterogeneity in lung cancer. The study's findings and limits: For expanded intratumoral alpha and beta TCRs, counts tracked tumor mutation counts.

Antigen specificity for these receptors is unknown. TCRdb passed the 5' RACE reads through MiXCR, listing each CDR3 protein once. The profile shows some 14,000 distinct CDR3 sequences, about 4% of them singletons. Time point in this sample: sample taken at primary tumor resection. The material sequenced was lung tumor tissue, taken at surgery. These receptors were taken from a male donor with early-stage non-small cell lung cancer.

This clonotype has a count of ten or more. J is TRBJ2-1 and V is TRBV12-3 or TRBV12-4; D remains unclear. V lost 6 bases and J 8 bases, leaving 20 bases between the germline ends. The CDR3 consists of 15 residues. The CDR3 loop reads CASRSSVQQRDEQFF. CDR3 bases: TGTGCCAGCAGATCGTCGGTCCAACAAAGGGATGAGCAGTTCTTC.

V gene TRBV5-6 combines with J gene TRBJ2-1; perhaps TRBD1 as D (5 bases). The ends were cut back, 3 bases at V and 15 bases at J, with 16 bases in the middle. The length of the CDR3 is 12 residues. Germline loops: CDR1 SGHDT, CDR2 YYEEEE. The CDR3 region has the DNA TGTGCCAGCAGCTCCCAGGGTCGGGTACCGTTCTTC. Protein sequence: CASSSQGRVPFF.

This clonotype was detected many times. The chain carries TRBV2 and TRBJ2-5; D may be TRBD2 (6 bases). V was shortened by 2 bases and J by 4 bases, with 8 bases between the two germline ends. This CDR3 is built from 13 residues. Germline-derived CDR1 and CDR2 are SNHLY and FYNNEI. CDR3 sequence: CASSEQGGETQYF. The CDR3 DNA reads as TGTGCCAGCAGTGAACAGGGAGGAGAGACCCAGTACTTC. Full variable domain (missing parts from reference TRBV2 and TRBJ2-5): EPEVTQTPSHQVTQMGQEVILRCVPISNHLYFYWYRQILGQKVEFLVSFYNNEISEKSEIFDDQFSVERPDGSNFTLKIRSTKLEDSAMYFCASSEQGGETQYFGPGTRLLVL.

At least ten counts were recorded for this clonotype. This chain links TRBV27 with TRBJ2-7; unclear D gene. V was cut by 3 bases and J by 4 bases, with 10 bases left in between. Germline lookup yields CDR1 MNHEY and CDR2 SMNVEV (reference sequence). CDR3 length: 13 amino acids. Here the CDR3 reads CASSFARRYEQYF. The DNA of the CDR3 is TGTGCCAGCAGTTTTGCCAGGCGATACGAGCAGTACTTC.

This clonotype appeared many times. The chain links TRBV5-1 to TRBJ2-3; 9 nucleotides match TRBD1. This CDR3 is 16 amino acids long. V trimming: 4 bases; J trimming: 6 bases; junction bases outside the gene matches: 12. CDR1 and CDR2 (germline): SGHRS, YFSETQ. This CDR3 is CASSVSTGGVSDTQYF. The CDR3 DNA follows: TGCGCCAGCAGCGTGTCTACAGGGGGCGTTTCGGATACGCAGTATTTT.

This clonotype was observed many times. The chain employs TRBV19 and TRBJ1-6; no firm D call. CDR1 and CDR2 from the germline V gene are LNHDA and SQIVND (reference sequence). Trimming took off 7 bases at V and 0 bases at J, with 13 bases between the two ends. CDR3 length: 16 residues. The CDR3 loop reads CASKIEASSYNSPLHF. The CDR3 nucleotides are TGTGCCAGTAAGATCGAAGCTAGCTCCTATAATTCACCCCTCCACTTT.